A single sample is the source of the 29 T cell receptor beta chains below, sequenced in a study of T cells in Graves' hyperthyroidism and ophthalmopathy. TCR beta CDR3 regions were amplified from RNA. The TCR CDR3 first-round RT-PCR relied on the HTBI primer set. TCRdb ran MiXCR on the multiplex PCR reads and lists one entry per CDR3 protein. The top ten clones hold around 17% of a sample with roughly 530,000 distinct CDR3 sequences, 17% of them seen once. Sequencing was carried out using blood. These receptors were obtained from a woman between 18 and 29 years old with Graves' ophthalmopathy.

The CDR3 DNA follows: TGTGCCAGCAGTTTACTAGCGGGGCAAGAGACCCAGTACTTC. Translating it yields CASSLLAGQETQYF. The rearrangement uses TRBV27 and TRBJ2-5, with 9 nucleotides matching TRBD2. Germline lookup yields CDR1 MNHEY and CDR2 SMNVEV (reference sequence). There are 14 residues in the CDR3. Trimming at V came to 2 bases and at J to 2 bases, leaving 0 bases not matched to a gene.

CDR3 sequence reads: CASSMGQGAIGELFF. The CDR3 bases are TGTGCCAGTAGTATGGGACAGGGGGCGATCGGGGAGCTGTTTTTT. The V call is TRBV19, the J call TRBJ2-2; 12 bases match TRBD1. Germline V lookup: CDR1 LNHDA, CDR2 SQIVND (reference sequence). This CDR3 spans 15 amino acids. Trimming at V came to 3 bases and at J to 7 bases, leaving 3 bases not matched to a gene.

The chain combines TRBV7-9 with TRBJ2-7; D not certain. The V end lost 3 bases, the J end lost 5 bases, and 8 bases lay between the germline ends. Germline CDR1 and CDR2: SEHNR and FQNEAQ (reference sequence). This CDR3 contains 12 residues. CDR3 DNA: TGTGCCAGCAGCTTTGACACACACGAGCAGTACTTC. It encodes CASSFDTHEQYF.

This clonotype was seen at least ten times. This chain links TRBV28 with TRBJ2-1, with 9 bases that match TRBD2. Trimming cost V 6 bases and J 4 bases; bases outside gene matches: 7. Per germline, CDR1 MDHEN and CDR2 SYDVKM. CDR3 length: 15 residues. CDR3 DNA: TGTGCCAGCAGCTTAGATAGCGGGAGTTACAATGAGCAGTTCTTC. As protein: CASSLDSGSYNEQFF.

This chain links TRBV6-1 with TRBJ1-1; 7 bases are a match to TRBD1. The CDR3 runs to 15 residues. Germline-derived CDR1 and CDR2 are MNHNS and SASEGT. Unmatched junction bases numbered 12, after V lost 5 bases and J lost 6 bases. CDR3 coding DNA: TGTGCCAGCAGTCAAAATACAGGGGCGGGGGCTGAAGCTTTCTTT. As protein: CASSQNTGAGAEAFF.

This clonotype was detected only a few times. V gene TRBV4-1 combines with J gene TRBJ2-1, with D possibly matching TRBD2 (5 bases). V was cut by 1 base and J by 2 bases, with 9 bases left in between. Germline V lookup: CDR1 MGHRA, CDR2 YSYEKL. The CDR3 has 15 residues. CDR3 in amino acids: CASSQAATTYNEQFF. CDR3 nucleotides: TGCGCCAGCAGCCAAGCAGCGACTACCTACAATGAGCAGTTCTTC.

This chain links TRBV20-1 with TRBJ2-5; 9 bases line up with TRBD2. This CDR3 comprises 16 residues. After removal of 0 bases from V and 4 bases from J, the junction contained 9 bases not matched to a gene. Germline lookup yields CDR1 DFQATT and CDR2 SNEGSKA (reference sequence). CDR3 DNA sequence: TGCAGTGCTAGAGATCCCATAGCGGGAGTATCAGAGACCCAGTACTTC. It is translated as CSARDPIAGVSETQYF.

This rearrangement joins TRBV5-1 to TRBJ2-7; D is unclear. Germline V gene sequence: CDR1 SGHRS, CDR2 YFSETQ. Trimming left V 1 base short and J 0 bases short, with 8 bases between. This CDR3 has 14 amino acids. CDR3 DNA: TGCGCCAGCAGCTTGTTATCCCACTCCTACGAGCAGTACTTC. This encodes CASSLLSHSYEQYF.

The rearrangement links TRBV29-1 to TRBJ2-7; maybe TRBD1 (5 bases). The CDR3 runs to 12 residues. Germline values: CDR1 SQVTM, CDR2 ANQGSEA. The germline V and J ends were trimmed by 5 bases and 2 bases, with 10 bases remaining between them. The CDR3 DNA reads as TGCAGCGTTCGTACAGGAGCCTACGAGCAGTACTTC. Translating gives CSVRTGAYEQYF.

This clonotype has at least ten counts. CDR3 sequence: CASSPGGRYEQYF. CDR3 DNA: TGTGCCAGCAGCCCGGGGGGACGCTACGAGCAGTACTTC. The chain is built from TRBV11-3 and TRBJ2-7; 7 positions match TRBD2. This CDR3 spans 13 amino acids. CDR1 and CDR2 (germline): SGHNT, YENEEA. J lost 3 bases, V lost 5 bases, and 4 bases had no gene match.

CDR3 sequence: CASSLQVKGTMNTEAFF. The DNA of the CDR3 is TGTGCCAGCAGCCTCCAAGTGAAGGGGACCATGAACACTGAAGCTTTCTTT. The V gene is TRBV7-9, the J gene TRBJ1-1; a weak D match, TRBD1 (5 bases). The length of the CDR3 is 17 residues. V lost 5 bases to trimming and J lost 0 bases, with 19 bases between them. Germline V gives CDR1 SEHNR, CDR2 FQNEAQ (reference sequence).

In the case of this clonotype: Possible read error: a much larger clone is one base away. This chain uses TRBV2 with TRBJ2-1, with no clear D. This CDR3 has 12 residues. Germline lookup yields CDR1 SNHLY and CDR2 FYNNEI. Trimming took off 6 bases at V and 3 bases at J, with 6 bases between the two ends. The CDR3 is CASRRIYNEQFF. CDR3 in DNA: TGTGCCAGCAGGCGTATCTACAATGAGCAGTTCTTC.

V is TRBV15 and J is TRBJ2-3, with D unresolved. V was clipped by 0 bases and J by 1 base, with 5 bases between them. Germline V gives CDR1 LNHNV, CDR2 YYDKDF (reference sequence). CDR3 length: 14 residues. CDR3 protein: CATSREVGTDTQYF. The DNA of the CDR3 is TGTGCCACCAGCAGAGAGGTGGGCACAGATACGCAGTATTTT.

Only a few counts were recorded for this clonotype. This chain connects TRBV3-1 to TRBJ1-2; D remains unclear. Trimming took off 3 bases at V and 5 bases at J, with 13 bases between the two ends. CDR3 size: 14 residues. Germline V gene lookup returns CDR1 LGHDT and CDR2 YNNKEL (reference sequence). This chain's CDR3 is CASSHDGGGYGYTF. The CDR3, as DNA: TGTGCCAGCAGCCACGACGGTGGAGGTTATGGCTACACCTTC.

This clonotype has a count of ten or more. The chain is built from TRBV4-1 and TRBJ2-1; TRBD2 matches at 8 bases. The J segment lost 7 bases and the V segment lost 0 bases, leaving 2 bases of the junction unmatched. This CDR3 is built from 14 residues. Germline values: CDR1 MGHRA, CDR2 YSYEKL. The CDR3: CASSQDPSGNEQFF. CDR3 DNA: TGCGCCAGCAGCCAAGATCCTAGCGGGAATGAGCAGTTCTTC.

This clonotype was picked up many times. V gene TRBV5-1 combines with J gene TRBJ2-6; D remains ambiguous. V was pared by 6 bases and J by 2 bases, with 0 bases between. The germline CDR1 and CDR2 sequences are SGHRS and YFSETQ. The CDR3 sequence is 11 residues long. The CDR3 reads CASTGANVLTF. The DNA for the CDR3 is TGCGCCAGCACTGGGGCCAACGTCCTGACTTTC.

This clonotype appeared many times. The chain recombines TRBV30 with TRBJ1-5; D is undetermined. Germline lookup yields CDR1 GTSNPN and CDR2 SVGIG (reference sequence). The CDR3 is made up of 13 amino acids. With 4 bases removed from V and 2 bases from J, the gap between germline ends came to 9 bases. The CDR3 spells CAWTGDGNQPQHF. CDR3 bases: TGTGCCTGGACTGGGGATGGCAATCAGCCCCAGCATTTT.

A few counts support this clonotype. The V call is TRBV9, the J call TRBJ2-7, with D perhaps assigned TRBD1 or TRBD2 (7 bases each). Germline assignment: CDR1 SGDLS and CDR2 YYNGEE. The CDR3 totals 14 residues. Trimming pared 4 bases from V and 4 bases from J, leaving 15 bases between. CDR3 bases: TGTGCCAGCAGCAACTCAGGGGGGGTGTACGAGCAGTACTTC. Its protein is CASSNSGGVYEQYF.

This clonotype was observed many times. The V call is TRBV6-1, the J call TRBJ1-2, with unresolved D. Trimming shortened V by 0 bases and J by 7 bases, and 12 bases separated the two germline ends. The CDR3 sequence is 14 residues long. Germline CDR1 and CDR2: MNHNS and SASEGT. CDR3 sequence: CASSEASGRAGYTF. CDR3 sequence (DNA): TGTGCCAGCAGTGAAGCGTCGGGCAGAGCTGGCTACACCTTC.

This clonotype was recorded at least ten times. The V call is TRBV5-5, the J call TRBJ2-2; D possibly matches TRBD1 or TRBD2 (7 bases each). Trimming removed 4 bases at V and 0 bases at J, with 19 bases between. The CDR3 sequence is 18 residues long. Looked up from germline, CDR1 is SGHKS and CDR2 is YYEKEE (reference sequence). The CDR3: CASSPQGGGNANTGELFF. The DNA of the CDR3 is TGTGCCAGCAGCCCCCAGGGGGGGGGGAACGCGAACACCGGGGAGCTGTTTTTT.

Many counts were recorded for this clonotype. The chain has TRBV7-2 and TRBJ2-7; no reliable D call. Germline V gene lookup returns CDR1 SGHTA and CDR2 FQGNSA. There are 13 residues in the CDR3. The V gene lost 4 bases and the J gene lost 2 bases, with 9 bases spanning the gap. CDR3 coding DNA: TGTGCCAGCAGCTCTGCCCCGACCTACGAGCAGTACTTC. This encodes CASSSAPTYEQYF. The full variable domain, in which reference TRBV7-2 and TRBJ2-7 provide the parts outside the CDR3, is GAGVSQSPSNKVTEKGKDVELRCDPISGHTALYWYRQSLGQGLEFLIYFQGNSAPDKSGLPSDRFSAERTGGSVSTLTIQRTQQEDSAVYLCASSSAPTYEQYFGPGTRLTVT.

This clonotype was counted many times. This chain links TRBV7-9 with TRBJ2-2, with D perhaps matching TRBD1 (6 bases). Trimming took off 3 bases at V and 1 base at J, with 12 bases between the two ends. Germline CDR1 reads SEHNR; CDR2 reads FQNEAQ (reference sequence). The CDR3 is 16 amino acids. CDR3 protein: CASSFITTGNTGELFF. CDR3 DNA sequence: TGTGCCAGCAGCTTCATAACGACAGGGAACACCGGGGAGCTGTTTTTT.

This clonotype was counted many times. The V call is TRBV7-3, the J call TRBJ2-3; D possibly corresponds to TRBD1 (5 bases). V was cut by 5 bases and J by 2 bases, with 11 bases left in between. The CDR3 extends over 14 amino acids. Germline V gives CDR1 SGHTA, CDR2 FQGTGA. The CDR3 here is CASSQGHFTDTQYF. The CDR3 bases are TGTGCCAGCAGCCAAGGACATTTCACAGATACGCAGTATTTT.

At least ten counts were recorded for this clonotype. The chain carries TRBV27 and TRBJ2-1, with 9 bases fitting TRBD2. The CDR3 totals 14 residues. Germline loops: CDR1 MNHEY, CDR2 SMNVEV (reference sequence). The V segment lost 0 bases and the J segment 9 bases; nucleotides outside the gene matches: 3. CDR3 nucleotide sequence: TGTGCCAGCAGTTTATCCCTAGCGGGGCTTGAGCAGTTCTTC. Its translation: CASSLSLAGLEQFF.

In its sample, this clonotype was seen a few times. This chain connects TRBV6-1 to TRBJ1-5; the D gene is possibly TRBD1 (5 bases). V was trimmed by 7 bases and J by 7 bases, leaving 14 bases between them. Looked up from germline, CDR1 is MNHNS and CDR2 is SASEGT. This CDR3 comprises 13 residues. CDR3: CASTMTGEQPQHF. The CDR3 region has the DNA TGTGCCAGCACTATGACGGGGGAGCAGCCCCAGCATTTT.

This clonotype was seen at least ten times. CDR3 coding DNA: TGTGCCAGCAACTCTCTAGCGGGAGCGATGACAGATACGCAGTATTTT. As protein: CASNSLAGAMTDTQYF. The chain employs TRBV28 and TRBJ2-3, with TRBD2 identical over 10 bases. Trimming took 7 bases from V and 3 from J; bases not matched to a gene: 10. CDR1 is MDHEN, CDR2 SYDVKM, per germline. This CDR3 contains 16 residues. Variable domain in full (rest from reference TRBV28 and TRBJ2-3): DVKVTQSSRYLVKRTGEKVFLECVQDMDHENMFWYRQDPGLGLRLIYFSYDVKMKEKGDIPEGYSVSREKKERFSLILESASTNQTSMYLCASNSLAGAMTDTQYFGPGTRLTVL.

This sequence joins TRBV29-1 and TRBJ2-7, with 7 bases identical to TRBD1. CDR3 length: 12 amino acids. V shed 7 bases, J shed 4 bases, and the junction held 7 bases outside the gene matches. Germline V gene lookup returns CDR1 SQVTM and CDR2 ANQGSEA. This chain's CDR3 is CSARGRGYEQYF. Here the CDR3 DNA reads TGCAGCGCCCGGGGCAGGGGGTACGAGCAGTACTTC.

Many counts were recorded for this clonotype. The chain uses TRBV28 and TRBJ1-1; D is unresolved. The CDR3 sequence is 15 residues long. Trimming shortened V by 2 bases and J by 1 base, and 11 bases separated the two germline ends. CDR1 is MDHEN, CDR2 SYDVKM, per germline. This chain's CDR3 is CASSLAGEKNTEAFF. The CDR3 nucleotides are TGTGCCAGCAGTTTAGCAGGCGAGAAGAACACTGAAGCTTTCTTT.

Concerning this clonotype itself: This may arise from a read error, as a much more abundant clone is one base away. V gene TRBV11-2 combines with J gene TRBJ1-1; D is ambiguous. With 7 bases removed from V and 10 bases from J, the gap between germline ends came to 16 bases. Germline CDR1 SGHAT, CDR2 FQNNGV. The CDR3 totals 12 residues. CDR3 coding DNA: TGTGCCAGCACCGGTACAAGGGCTGGAGCTTTCTTT. Protein sequence: CASTGTRAGAFF.